The sequence of this T cell receptor (beta chain) was determined in a study of CXCR3-negative and CXCR3-positive naive CD8 T cells. The study made its TRB cDNA libraries by 5' RACE, adding UMI labels. TCRdb re-called the 5' RACE reads; one entry per CDR3 protein, DNA not given. Seen in this sample are about 50,000 distinct CDR3 sequences; the ten most common clones hold around 0.4%. The CDR3 contains 16 residues. From germline, CDR1 is MNHEY and CDR2 SVGEGT. Sequencing used naive CXCR3- CD8+ T cells from blood. The subset is: CD45RO-CCR7+CD27+CD95- naive CD8+ T cells lacking CXCR3 (TNR3-). The TCR sequence derives from a human donor in good health. Some clones in this sample may be carry-over from other donors' samples. This chain connects TRBV6-2 or TRBV6-3 to TRBJ2-1; the D call from TCRdb, TRBD2, cannot be confirmed without DNA. The CDR3 spells CASSYAAGGLYNEQFF.